One and the same sample provided the 18 T cell receptor beta chains below, sequenced in a study of shared clonotypes between healthy human individuals. CD45RO-negative, CCR7-selected cells formed the naive CD8 fraction, which excluded terminally differentiated effector memory CD45RA+ cells. The data were produced by immunoSEQ multiplex PCR, yet TCRdb's version contains in-frame clones alone and is incomplete. The sample yields approximately 2,000,000 clones, around 95% seen once. The specimen was naive CD8+ T cells from PBMCs. These receptors were taken from a man younger than 35 in good health. Some clones in this sample may be carry-over from other donors' samples.

The chain has TRBV25-1 and TRBJ2-2; D gene unclear. V gave up 2 bases and J gave up 2 bases, with 6 bases separating them. The CDR3 sequence is 14 residues long. Germline-derived CDR1 and CDR2 are MGHDK and SYGVNS. This CDR3 is CASSEVGNTGELFF. The DNA for the CDR3 is TGTGCCAGCAGTGAAGTCGGAAACACCGGGGAGCTGTTTTTT.

This rearrangement joins TRBV9 to TRBJ1-2; no clear D. CDR3 length equals 14 residues. CDR1 is SGDLS, CDR2 YYNGEE, per germline. Trimming cost V 0 bases and J 8 bases, with 14 bases left between them. CDR3 protein: CASSVGHKSMGYTF. In nucleotides, the CDR3 is TGTGCCAGCAGCGTAGGACACAAATCTATGGGCTACACCTTC.

The chain has TRBV10-3 and TRBJ1-1, with 8 bases matching TRBD1. The CDR3 loop spans 15 amino acids. Losses at the gene ends were 2 bases for V and 4 bases for J; bases not matched to a gene: 6. CDR1 is ENHRY and CDR2 is SYGVKD in the germline V gene. Written as DNA, the CDR3 is TGTGCCATCAGTGAGGGACAGGGCGTCAGCACTGAAGCTTTCTTT. It yields the protein CAISEGQGVSTEAFF.

V and J are TRBV7-9 and TRBJ2-5; D is unclear. The CDR3 spans 14 residues. Germline V gene data show CDR1 as SEHNR and CDR2 as FQNEAQ (reference sequence). The V gene lost 5 bases and the J gene lost 2 bases, with 12 bases spanning the gap. In nucleotides, the CDR3 is TGTGCCAGCAGCCCACCGGACCCGCAAGAGACCCAGTACTTC. This encodes CASSPPDPQETQYF.

This clone was counted once. This chain joins TRBV30 and TRBJ1-1; D remains ambiguous. With 4 bases removed from V and 7 bases from J, the gap between germline ends came to 13 bases. CDR1 GTSNPN and CDR2 SVGIG come from the germline V gene (reference sequence). The CDR3 totals 12 residues. The CDR3 DNA reads TGTGCCTGGAAACGAGGCCCCGGTGAAGCTTTCTTT. Its protein is CAWKRGPGEAFF.

This chain connects TRBV9 to TRBJ2-3; D gene ambiguous. The CDR3 consists of 13 residues. V lost 4 bases to trimming and J lost 3 bases, with 9 bases between them. Germline lookup yields CDR1 SGDLS and CDR2 YYNGEE. The CDR3 protein is CASSIGVTDTQYF. CDR3 nucleotide sequence: TGTGCCAGCAGCATAGGAGTGACAGATACGCAGTATTTT.

The CDR3 DNA reads TGTGCCAGCAGCTTACGGCCGGTTTTGGGGAGCAAAGGGTACGAGCAGTACTTC. It is translated as CASSLRPVLGSKGYEQYF. This chain joins TRBV7-6 and TRBJ2-7; tentatively, D is TRBD2 (5 bases). From germline, CDR1 is SGHVS and CDR2 FNYEAQ. The CDR3 runs to 18 residues. The V gene lost 2 bases and the J gene lost 4 bases, with 24 bases spanning the gap.

This clone was observed a single time. The same CDR3 can be traced to other DNA sequences in this sample. The chain uses TRBV19 and TRBJ2-7; D possibly uses TRBD1 or TRBD2 (5 bases each). Per the germline V gene, CDR1 is LNHDA and CDR2 is SQIVND (reference sequence). Trimming removed 9 bases at V and 4 bases at J, with 13 bases between. The length of the CDR3 is 12 residues. The CDR3 is CASGDGPYEQYF. The CDR3 nucleotides are TGTGCCAGCGGGGACGGACCATACGAGCAGTACTTC.

DNA of the CDR3: TGTGCCAGCAGTCCCGAGGACGAGCAGTACTTC. This translates into CASSPEDEQYF. The V and J genes are TRBV28 and TRBJ2-7; D is unclear. This CDR3 has 11 amino acids. Trimming pared 5 bases from V and 5 bases from J, leaving 7 bases between. CDR1 and CDR2 from the germline V gene are MDHEN and SYDVKM.

The CDR3 DNA sequence: TGTGCCAGCATTGGACAGGGGGCTTTCTATGGCTACACCTTC. It codes for CASIGQGAFYGYTF. The chain recombines TRBV6-1 with TRBJ1-2; 11 nucleotides agree with TRBD1. Germline trimming cut 7 bases from V and 4 bases from J; bases unmatched to any gene: 5. This CDR3 is built from 14 residues. From germline, CDR1 is MNHNS and CDR2 SASEGT.

The chain recombines TRBV2 with TRBJ2-3; tentatively, D is TRBD1 or TRBD2 (5 bases each). Germline V gene sequence: CDR1 SNHLY, CDR2 FYNNEI. This CDR3 has 14 amino acids. V was shortened by 2 bases and J by 7 bases, with 13 bases between the two germline ends. The CDR3 sequence: CASSERVGANTQYF. In nucleotides, the CDR3 is TGTGCCAGCAGTGAAAGGGTCGGGGCGAATACGCAGTATTTT.

The chain carries TRBV6-5 and TRBJ1-1, with D possibly being TRBD1 (5 bases). The ends were cut back, 0 bases at V and 6 bases at J, with 14 bases in the middle. The CDR3 runs to 15 residues. The germline CDR1 and CDR2 sequences are MNHEY and SVGAGI. The CDR3 DNA is TGTGCCAGCAGTTACTCTCAGGGTGGGATACCTGAAGCTTTCTTT. Its protein is CASSYSQGGIPEAFF.

The V call is TRBV28, the J call TRBJ2-1, with 7 bases fitting TRBD2. This CDR3 is 15 amino acids long. In germline, CDR1 is MDHEN, CDR2 SYDVKM. Unmatched junction bases numbered 8, after V lost 5 bases and J lost 4 bases. The CDR3 loop is CASSPREFGYNEQFF. CDR3 DNA: TGTGCCAGCAGTCCGCGGGAGTTCGGATACAATGAGCAGTTCTTC.

The V call is TRBV4-3, the J call TRBJ1-2; 7 nucleotides agree with TRBD1. With 4 bases clipped from V and 8 bases from J, the junction kept 13 bases outside the gene matches. Germline CDR1 is LGHNA and CDR2 is YSLEER. The CDR3 is 15 amino acids. For the CDR3, the DNA is TGCGCCAGCAGCCCCACATTCCGGGACAGTAAGGGCTACACCTTC. Translation: CASSPTFRDSKGYTF.

J is TRBJ1-2 and V is TRBV9; D unclear. Germline V CDR1 and CDR2: SGDLS, YYNGEE. V was clipped by 3 bases and J by 0 bases, with 24 bases between them. This CDR3 spans 19 amino acids. The CDR3: CASSDETRPETFANYGYTF. The CDR3 bases are TGTGCCAGCAGCGACGAGACAAGGCCCGAGACATTCGCTAACTATGGCTACACCTTC.

This sequence joins TRBV25-1 and TRBJ2-7; 11 bases are a match to TRBD2. V was pared by 4 bases and J by 6 bases, with 11 bases of the junction left unmatched. The CDR3 contains 16 residues. The germline V gene has CDR1 MGHDK and CDR2 SYGVNS. CDR3 sequence: CASSGTRRLAGREQYF. The CDR3 nucleotides read TGTGCCAGCAGTGGTACCCGACGACTAGCGGGACGCGAGCAGTACTTC.

The chain carries TRBV7-9 and TRBJ2-1; 9 bases are a match to TRBD1. The CDR3 loop spans 15 amino acids. Germline V gene lookup returns CDR1 SEHNR and CDR2 FQNEAQ (reference sequence). V trimming: 5 bases; J trimming: 3 bases; junction bases outside the gene matches: 5. The CDR3 region is CASSRDRANYNEQFF. In DNA form, the CDR3 reads TGTGCCAGCAGCCGGGACAGGGCGAACTACAATGAGCAGTTCTTC.

Worth noting for this clone: The sample holds other DNA sequences that translate to the same CDR3. The rearrangement uses TRBV28 and TRBJ1-1, with a possible D match to TRBD1 (6 bases). The germline V gene has CDR1 MDHEN and CDR2 SYDVKM. This CDR3 comprises 13 residues. V was trimmed by 3 bases and J by 5 bases, leaving 10 bases between them. CDR3 bases: TGTGCCAGCAGTTTGGGGGCAGGTACTGAAGCTTTCTTT. Amino acids: CASSLGAGTEAFF. Full variable domain (missing parts from reference TRBV28 and TRBJ1-1): DVKVTQSSRYLVKRTGEKVFLECVQDMDHENMFWYRQDPGLGLRLIYFSYDVKMKEKGDIPEGYSVSREKKERFSLILESASTNQTSMYLCASSLGAGTEAFFGQGTRLTVV.